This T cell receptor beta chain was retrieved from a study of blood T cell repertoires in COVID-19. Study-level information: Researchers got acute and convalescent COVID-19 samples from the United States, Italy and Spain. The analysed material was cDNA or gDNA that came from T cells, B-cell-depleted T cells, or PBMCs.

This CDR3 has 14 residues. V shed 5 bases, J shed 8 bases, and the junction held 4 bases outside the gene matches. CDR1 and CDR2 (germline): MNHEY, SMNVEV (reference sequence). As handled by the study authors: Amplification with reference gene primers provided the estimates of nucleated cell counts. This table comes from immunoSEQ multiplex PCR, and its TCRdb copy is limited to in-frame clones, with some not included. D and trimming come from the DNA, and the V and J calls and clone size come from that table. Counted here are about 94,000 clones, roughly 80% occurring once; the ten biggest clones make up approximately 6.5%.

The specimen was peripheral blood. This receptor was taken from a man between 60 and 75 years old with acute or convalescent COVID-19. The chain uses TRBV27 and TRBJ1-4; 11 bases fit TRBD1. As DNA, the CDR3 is TGTGCCAGCAGTCGGACAGGGGGCTTGGAAAAACTGTTTTTT. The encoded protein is CASSRTGGLEKLFF.